This TCR beta chain derives from a study of Graves' ophthalmopathy and Graves' hyperthyroidism. A word on this clonotype: The antigen remains undetermined.

Between the trimmed V and J ends, which lost 7 bases and 3 bases, there was a span of 22 bases. The CDR3 sequence is 16 residues long. Germline V gene sequence: CDR1 SNHLY, CDR2 FYNNEI. Certain patients were not enrolled. These were patients with other autoimmune diseases, uncontrolled infections, pregnancy or lactation. Amplification from RNA transcripts yielded the TCR beta CDR3 regions. RT-PCR was first run with HTBI primers, then multiplex PCR in a second round. TCRdb redid the calling of the multiplex PCR reads with MiXCR, one entry per CDR3 protein. The data show about 740,000 distinct CDR3 sequences, 40% seen once. The study, taken as a whole, reports: Most thyroid clonotypes expanded beyond 0.001 frequency were also found in blood. Sensitivity reached approximately 71% and specificity 72.22% when the model predicted ophthalmopathy progression.

The source material was peripheral blood. This receptor was identified in an adult man with Graves' ophthalmopathy. The chain combines TRBV2 with TRBJ2-7, with D perhaps given as TRBD1 or TRBD2 (5 bases each). This chain's CDR3 is CASISPAGTYYYEQYF. The CDR3, as DNA: TGTGCCAGCATTTCCCCGGCAGGGACCTACTACTACGAGCAGTACTTC.